Shown below are 9 T cell receptor beta chains from a single sample sequenced in a study of cytomegalovirus exposure and HLA in healthy donors. Clones were read by immunoSEQ multiplex PCR, and TCRdb kept only the in-frame ones, dropping some. Of fewer than 100,000 clones listed, approximately 91% are singletons. The sequenced sample consisted of PBMCs. Source of these receptors: a man aged 30 to 45 in good health and CMV-seronegative.

This CDR3 reads CASSPPGSNQPQHF. The CDR3 DNA reads TGTGCCAGCAGTCCACCAGGGTCCAATCAGCCCCAGCATTTT. The genes are TRBV21-1 and TRBJ1-5; the table's D call, TRBD1, has no DNA check behind it. TRBV21-1 is assigned pseudogene status. CDR3 length equals 14 residues.

The genes are TRBV19 and TRBJ1-1; D is unclear. Trimming took 0 bases from V and 8 from J, leaving 13 bases between them. Germline loops: CDR1 LNHDA, CDR2 SQIVND (reference sequence). The CDR3 is 14 residues long. CDR3 sequence (DNA): TGTGCCAGTAGTATAGACGAGGTGAACGGGGAAGCTTTCTTT. Residues: CASSIDEVNGEAFF.

A remark on this clone: The DNA is left out, because the CDR3 cannot be placed on it with certainty; the CDR3 is given as TCRdb lists it. The chain has TRBV4-2 and TRBJ2-3; the table's D gene call, TRBD2, was not cross checked with the DNA. The CDR3 numbers 13 amino acids, ends counted. Germline lookup yields CDR1 LGHNA and CDR2 YNFKEQ. CDR3 amino acids: CASSQVAGGTAYF.

The rearrangement joins TRBV5-5 to TRBJ2-3, with a weak D call TRBD1 (6 bases). CDR1 and CDR2 from the germline V gene are SGHKS and YYEKEE (reference sequence). This CDR3 comprises 16 residues. V lost 4 bases and J lost 0, with 15 bases in between. The CDR3 here is CASSGIRGLSTDTQYF. The CDR3 DNA is TGTGCCAGCAGCGGGATCAGGGGTTTGAGCACAGATACGCAGTATTTT.

V is TRBV28 and J is TRBJ1-5; D is possibly TRBD1 (5 bases). Trimming removed 6 bases from V and 0 bases from J, with 15 bases in between. Germline CDR1 reads MDHEN; CDR2 reads SYDVKM. This CDR3 comprises 16 residues. CDR3 bases: TGTGCCAGCAGAAACCATGACAGTTATAGCAATCAGCCCCAGCATTTT. This gives the protein CASRNHDSYSNQPQHF. Drawing the rest from reference TRBV28 and TRBJ1-5, the complete variable domain is DVKVTQSSRYLVKRTGEKVFLECVQDMDHENMFWYRQDPGLGLRLIYFSYDVKMKEKGDIPEGYSVSREKKERFSLILESASTNQTSMYLCASRNHDSYSNQPQHFGDGTRLSIL.

The chain has TRBV6-6 and TRBJ1-1; D call uncertain. Germline V gene sequence: CDR1 MNHNY, CDR2 SVGAGI (reference sequence). V dropped 2 bases and J dropped 2 bases, with 12 bases sitting between them. The CDR3 extends over 15 amino acids. CDR3: CASSYDHLLNTEAFF. The CDR3 DNA reads TGTGCCAGCAGTTACGATCACTTGCTAAACACTGAAGCTTTCTTT.

V usage is TRBV11-2 and J usage is TRBJ2-3, with TRBD2 matching over 11 bases. Germline assignment: CDR1 SGHAT and CDR2 FQNNGV. This CDR3 comprises 16 residues. The V segment lost 1 base and the J segment 5 bases; nucleotides outside the gene matches: 5. This chain's CDR3 is CASSLVAGGLGDTQYF. The DNA of the CDR3 is TGTGCCAGCAGCTTAGTAGCGGGGGGGTTGGGAGATACGCAGTATTTT.

The chain uses TRBV5-1 and TRBJ2-5; TRBD1 is a possible D gene (6 bases). The CDR3 has 13 amino acids. The germline V and J ends were trimmed by 0 bases and 4 bases, with 7 bases remaining between them. CDR1 and CDR2 (germline): SGHRS, YFSETQ. The DNA of the CDR3 is TGCGCCAGCAGCTTGGGGGGGCGAGAGACCCAGTACTTC. Translation gives CASSLGGRETQYF.

This clone was seen only once. The V gene is TRBV2, the J gene TRBJ2-7, with 9 bases aligning to TRBD1. The junction had 14 bases not matched to a gene; V was cut back by 5 bases and J by 6 bases. The CDR3 length is 16 residues. CDR1 SNHLY and CDR2 FYNNEI come from the germline V gene. CDR3 coding DNA: TGTGCCAGCAGTTACCCATTGGGACAGGGTAGAATCGAGCAGTACTTC. This sequence encodes CASSYPLGQGRIEQYF.